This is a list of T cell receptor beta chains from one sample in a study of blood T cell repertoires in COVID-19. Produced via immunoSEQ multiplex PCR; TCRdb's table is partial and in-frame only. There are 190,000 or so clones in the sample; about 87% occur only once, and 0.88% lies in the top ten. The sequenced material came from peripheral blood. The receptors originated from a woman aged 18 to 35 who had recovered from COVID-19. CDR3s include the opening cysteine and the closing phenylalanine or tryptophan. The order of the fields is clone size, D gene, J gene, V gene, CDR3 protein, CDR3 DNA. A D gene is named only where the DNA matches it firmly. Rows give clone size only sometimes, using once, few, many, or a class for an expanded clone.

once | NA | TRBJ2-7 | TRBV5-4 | CASSLEGFQAIYEQYF | TGTGCCAGCAGCCTTGAGGGCTTCCAGGCGATCTACGAGCAGTACTTC
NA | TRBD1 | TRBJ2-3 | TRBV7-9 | CASSLRDRPTDTQYF | TGTGCCAGCAGCTTAAGGGACAGACCCACAGATACGCAGTATTTT
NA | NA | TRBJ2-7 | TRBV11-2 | CASKSGSYEQYF | TGTGCCAGCAAAAGCGGTTCCTACGAGCAGTACTTC
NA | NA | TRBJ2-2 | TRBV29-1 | CSVVGLNTGELFF | TGCAGCGTTGTTGGGCTGAACACCGGGGAGCTGTTTTTT
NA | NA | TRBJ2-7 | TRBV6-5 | CASRTGGTYEQYF | TGTGCCAGCAGGACTGGCGGGACCTACGAGCAGTACTTC
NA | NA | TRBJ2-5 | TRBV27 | CASSSIEGGRETQYF | TGTGCCAGCAGTTCAATAGAGGGGGGGCGAGAGACCCAGTACTTC
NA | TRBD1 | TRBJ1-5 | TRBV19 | CASIPGQGNQPQHF | TGTGCCAGTATCCCGGGACAGGGTAATCAGCCCCAGCATTTT
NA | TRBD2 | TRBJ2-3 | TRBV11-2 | CASSLAMLAGGHPQYF | TGTGCCAGCAGCTTAGCGATGCTAGCGGGAGGGCATCCGCAGTATTTT
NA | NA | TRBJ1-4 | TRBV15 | CATSSDQATNEKLFF | TGTGCCACCAGCAGTGATCAGGCAACTAATGAAAAACTGTTTTTT
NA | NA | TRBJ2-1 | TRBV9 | CASSVGGNSYNEQFF | TGTGCCAGCAGCGTAGGCGGGAATTCCTACAATGAGCAGTTCTTC
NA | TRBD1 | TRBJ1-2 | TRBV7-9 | CASSLGATGDVYGYTF | TGTGCCAGCAGCTTAGGAGCGACAGGGGACGTCTATGGCTACACCTTC
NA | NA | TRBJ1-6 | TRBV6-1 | CASSEAENSPLHF | TGTGCCAGCAGTGAAGCCGAGAATTCACCCCTCCACTTT
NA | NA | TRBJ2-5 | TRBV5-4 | CASSFSVGRGGETQYF | TGTGCCAGCAGCTTCTCCGTTGGCAGGGGAGGGGAGACCCAGTACTTC
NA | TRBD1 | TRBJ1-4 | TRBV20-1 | CSASLGGQSNEKLFF | TGCAGTGCTAGTCTAGGGGGACAGAGTAATGAAAAACTGTTTTTT
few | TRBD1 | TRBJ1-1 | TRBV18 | CASSSDRGLHAEAFF | TGTGCCAGCTCATCGGACAGGGGGCTACATGCTGAAGCTTTCTTT
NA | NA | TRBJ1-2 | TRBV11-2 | CASSLEYRANYGYTF | TGTGCCAGCAGCTTAGAGTACAGGGCCAACTATGGCTACACCTTC
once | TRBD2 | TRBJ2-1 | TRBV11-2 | CASSPSGAHEQFF | TGTGCCAGCAGCCCAAGCGGGGCCCATGAGCAGTTCTTC
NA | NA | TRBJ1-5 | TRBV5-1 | CASSVGQSNQPQHF | TGCGCCAGCAGCGTGGGGCAATCAAACCAGCCCCAGCATTTT
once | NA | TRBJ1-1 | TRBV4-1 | CASSQTQGTEAFF | TGCGCCAGCAGCCAAACCCAGGGGACTGAAGCTTTCTTT
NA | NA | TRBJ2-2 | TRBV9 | CASRTGNTGELFF | TGTGCCAGCAGGACAGGGAACACCGGGGAGCTGTTTTTT
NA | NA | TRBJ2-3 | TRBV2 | CASRTADTQYF | TGTGCCAGCAGGACAGCAGATACGCAGTATTTT
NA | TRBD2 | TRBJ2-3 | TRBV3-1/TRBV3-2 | CASSQDKLAGTDTQYF | TGTGCCAGCAGCCAAGATAAGCTAGCGGGGACAGATACGCAGTATTTT
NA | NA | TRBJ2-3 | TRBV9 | CASSVAAATVQTQYF | TGTGCCAGCAGCGTAGCGGCTGCAACAGTTCAAACGCAGTATTTT
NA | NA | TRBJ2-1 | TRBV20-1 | CSATSYNEQFF | TGCAGTGCTACTAGCTACAATGAGCAGTTCTTC
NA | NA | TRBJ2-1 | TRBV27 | CASNSGYNEQFF | TGTGCCAGCAATTCAGGGTACAATGAGCAGTTCTTC
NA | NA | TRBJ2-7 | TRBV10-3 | CAISEYYEQYF | TGTGCCATCAGTGAATACTACGAGCAGTACTTC
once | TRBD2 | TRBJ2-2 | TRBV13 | CASSSLNIAGGSTGELFF | TGTGCCAGCAGCTCCCTGAACATAGCGGGAGGTTCCACCGGGGAGCTGTTTTTT
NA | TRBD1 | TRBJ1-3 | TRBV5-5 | CASSLGQGELGGNTIYF | TGTGCCAGCAGCTTGGGACAGGGGGAACTAGGTGGAAACACCATATATTTT
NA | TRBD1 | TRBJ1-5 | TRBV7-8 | CASSLHGTAVGPPQHF | TGTGCCAGCAGCTTACACGGGACAGCAGTTGGTCCGCCCCAGCATTTT
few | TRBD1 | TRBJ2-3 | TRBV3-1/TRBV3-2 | CASSLRAGGVTDTQYF | TGTGCCAGCAGCCTTAGGGCAGGGGGCGTCACAGATACGCAGTATTTT
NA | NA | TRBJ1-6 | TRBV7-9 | CASSFENSPLHF | TGTGCCAGCAGCTTTGAGAATTCACCCCTCCACTTT
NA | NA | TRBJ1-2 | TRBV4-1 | CASSQLQSSNYGYTF | TGCGCCAGCAGCCAACTCCAGTCATCTAACTATGGCTACACCTTC
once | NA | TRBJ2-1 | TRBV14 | CASSSTLANEQFF | TGTGCCAGCAGCTCTACCCTAGCAAATGAGCAGTTCTTC
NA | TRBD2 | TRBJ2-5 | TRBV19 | CASSSRGGLETQYF | TGTGCCAGTAGTAGCCGGGGGGGCCTAGAGACCCAGTACTTC
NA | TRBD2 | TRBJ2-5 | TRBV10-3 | CAISTSGQETQYF | TGTGCCATCAGTACTAGCGGACAAGAGACCCAGTACTTC
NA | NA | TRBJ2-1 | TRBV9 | CASSVEGPGSDLFF | TGTGCCAGCAGCGTAGAGGGTCCGGGGAGTGACCTGTTCTTC
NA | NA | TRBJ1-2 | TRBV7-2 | CASSFRRQRLYGYTF | TGTGCCAGCAGCTTTCGTCGGCAGCGCCTCTATGGCTACACCTTC
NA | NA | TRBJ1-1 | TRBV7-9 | CASSLVSGHTEAFF | TGTGCCAGCAGCCTAGTAAGCGGTCACACTGAAGCTTTCTTT
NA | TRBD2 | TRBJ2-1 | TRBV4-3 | CASSHTGTSGRNEQFF | TGCGCCAGCAGCCATACCGGGACTAGCGGGAGAAATGAGCAGTTCTTC
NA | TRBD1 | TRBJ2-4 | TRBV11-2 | CASSLDPNLRDRGAKNIQYF | TGTGCCAGCAGCTTAGATCCCAATCTAAGAGACAGGGGGGCCAAAAACATTCAGTACTTC
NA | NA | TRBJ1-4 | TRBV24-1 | CATSDLPDRTEKLFF | TGTGCCACCAGTGATTTGCCTGACAGGACGGAAAAACTGTTTTTT
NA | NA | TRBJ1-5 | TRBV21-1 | CASSDIQPQHF | TGTGCCAGCAGCGACATCCAGCCCCAGCATTTT
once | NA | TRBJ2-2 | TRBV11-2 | CASSLRDGELFF | TGTGCCAGCAGCTTAAGAGACGGGGAGCTGTTTTTT
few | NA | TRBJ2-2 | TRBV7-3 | CASSLQGIGNTGELFF | TGTGCCAGCAGCTTACAGGGTATCGGCAACACCGGGGAGCTGTTTTTT
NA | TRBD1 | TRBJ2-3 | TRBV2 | CASSEDPGTGTDTQYF | TGTGCCAGCAGTGAAGACCCCGGGACAGGCACAGATACGCAGTATTTT
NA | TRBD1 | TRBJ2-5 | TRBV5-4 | CASSPGQGAQTQYF | TGTGCCAGCAGCCCGGGACAGGGGGCCCAGACCCAGTACTTC
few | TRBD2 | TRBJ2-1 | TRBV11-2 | CASSLPHRRGGGEQFF | TGTGCCAGCAGCTTACCCCATCGGCGGGGGGGAGGTGAGCAGTTCTTC
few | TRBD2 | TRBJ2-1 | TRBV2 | CASMRLARYNEQFF | TGTGCCAGCATGAGACTAGCGAGGTACAATGAGCAGTTCTTC
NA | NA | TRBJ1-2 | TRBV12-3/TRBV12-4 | CASRQGANYGYTF | TGTGCCAGCAGACAGGGAGCTAACTATGGCTACACCTTC
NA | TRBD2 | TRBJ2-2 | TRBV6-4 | CASSGTSENTGELFF | TGTGCCAGCAGTGGGACTAGCGAGAACACCGGGGAGCTGTTTTTT
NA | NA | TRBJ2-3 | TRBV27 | CASSLGRGGPTDTQYF | TGTGCCAGCAGTTTGGGCAGGGGCGGCCCCACAGATACGCAGTATTTT
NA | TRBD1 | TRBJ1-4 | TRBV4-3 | CASSPDRVDEKLFF | TGCGCCAGCAGCCCCGACAGGGTGGATGAAAAACTGTTTTTT
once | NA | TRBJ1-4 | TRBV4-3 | CASSQVDRGTNEKLFF | TGCGCCAGCAGCCAAGTGGATCGGGGGACTAATGAAAAACTGTTTTTT
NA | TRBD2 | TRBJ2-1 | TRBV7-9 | CASSFKLAAYNEQFF | TGTGCCAGCAGCTTCAAACTAGCGGCTTACAATGAGCAGTTCTTC
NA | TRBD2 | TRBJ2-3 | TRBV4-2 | CASSHLGAIAGAQTQYF | TGTGCCAGCAGCCACCTCGGGGCAATAGCGGGAGCCCAAACGCAGTATTTT